The 3 T cell receptor beta chains below were found in one sample sequenced in a study of a mutant IDH1 vaccine in newly diagnosed glioma. This table comes from immunoSEQ multiplex PCR, and its TCRdb copy is limited to in-frame clones, with some not included. The sample yields 85,000 to 100,000 clones, roughly 77% seen once. Time point: baseline, week 1 (first vaccination visit). The treatment: pre-vaccination baseline after standard-of-care therapy. Sequenced here: PBMCs, sampled from a glioma patient treated with radiotherapy, temozolomide or both. All receptors derive from a man in his forties with glioma.

This chain connects TRBV29-1 to TRBJ2-2; D is possibly TRBD1 (6 bases). The V gene lost 3 bases and the J gene lost 1 base, with 12 bases spanning the gap. Per the germline V gene, CDR1 is SQVTM and CDR2 is ANQGSEA. The CDR3 length is 15 residues. As DNA, the CDR3 is TGCAGCGTTGATCAAGGGGACATGAACACCGGGGAGCTGTTTTTT. This gives the protein CSVDQGDMNTGELFF.

This chain connects TRBV5-4 to TRBJ2-4; 7 bases fit TRBD1. The length of the CDR3 is 16 residues. J gave up 0 bases and V 0 bases, and 3 bases lay outside the gene matches. The V gene's germline CDR1 is SGHNT and CDR2 YYREEE (reference sequence). The CDR3 region has the DNA TGTGCCAGCAGCTTGGCGGGACAGCAAGCCAAAAACATTCAGTACTTC. Translating it yields CASSLAGQQAKNIQYF. The full variable domain, in which reference TRBV5-4 and TRBJ2-4 provide the parts outside the CDR3, is ETGVTQSPTHLIKTRGQQVTLRCSSQSGHNTVSWYQQALGQGPQFIFQYYREEENGRGNFPPRFSGLQFPNYSSELNVNALELDDSALYLCASSLAGQQAKNIQYFGAGTRLSVL.

The rearrangement joins TRBV7-9 to TRBJ2-3, with D perhaps TRBD1 (7 bases). CDR3 length: 16 amino acids. V lost 5 bases to trimming and J lost 0 bases, with 15 bases between them. Germline V gives CDR1 SEHNR, CDR2 FQNEAQ (reference sequence). This CDR3 reads CASSARQGGSTDTQYF. The CDR3 DNA reads TGTGCCAGCAGCGCCAGACAGGGAGGTAGCACAGATACGCAGTATTTT.